The present TCR beta chain was sequenced within a study of technical replicates of blood from a few donors. Clones were read by immunoSEQ multiplex PCR, and TCRdb kept only the in-frame ones, dropping some. This sample has 90,000 or so clones, with around 95% found just once. This CDR3 is 16 amino acids long. In its sample, this clone was seen a few times. The chain is built from TRBV21-1 and TRBJ1-1; the listed D gene, TRBD1, was not tested against the DNA. TRBV21-1 is an annotated pseudogene. The sample comprised T cells isolated from PBMCs. This TCR was recovered from a human donor in good health. Here the CDR3 reads CASSKGQGALNTEAFF. In nucleotides, the CDR3 is TGTGCCAGCAGCAAAGGACAGGGGGCGTTGAACACTGAAGCTTTCTTT.